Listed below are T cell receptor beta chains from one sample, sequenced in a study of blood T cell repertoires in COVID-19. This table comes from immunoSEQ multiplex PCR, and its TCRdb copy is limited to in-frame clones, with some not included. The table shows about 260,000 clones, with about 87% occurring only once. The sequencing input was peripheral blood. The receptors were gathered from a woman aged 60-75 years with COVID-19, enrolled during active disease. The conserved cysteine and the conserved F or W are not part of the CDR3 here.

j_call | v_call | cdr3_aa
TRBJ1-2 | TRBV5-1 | ASSLIPGQGNDYGYT
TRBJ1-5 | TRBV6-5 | ASRRGQYSNQPQH
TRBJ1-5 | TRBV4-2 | ASSQDWAALRAQH
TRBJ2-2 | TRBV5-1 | ASRGTAGTGELF
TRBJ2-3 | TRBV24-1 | ATSDSGAGWSTDTQY
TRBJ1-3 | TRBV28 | ASSLTGGGNTIY
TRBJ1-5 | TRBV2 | ASTLTAGGAHSNQPQH
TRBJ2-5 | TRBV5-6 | ASSLAPGLALETQY
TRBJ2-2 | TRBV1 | TSSQGGAGGRKTGELF
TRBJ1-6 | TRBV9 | ASSATGFKGSPLH
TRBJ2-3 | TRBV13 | ASSFGGDTQY
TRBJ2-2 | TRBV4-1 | ASSQSGLMTGELF
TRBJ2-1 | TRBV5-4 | ASSLPQRESYEQF
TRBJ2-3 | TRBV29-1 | SGRRSPGLADTQY
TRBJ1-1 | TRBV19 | ASSRGTDTEAF
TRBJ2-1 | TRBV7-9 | ASSLYAGRYNEQF
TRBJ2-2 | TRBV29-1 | SVPRPTGELF
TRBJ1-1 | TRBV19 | ASSIRDRGRNTEAF
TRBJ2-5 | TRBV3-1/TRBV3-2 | ASSQYSQETQY
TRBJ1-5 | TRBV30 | AWSRDRGKWQPQH
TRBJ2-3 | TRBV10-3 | AISLGRSTDTQY
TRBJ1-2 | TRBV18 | ASSTFGGGSGDYT
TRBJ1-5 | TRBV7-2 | ASSPQDGRLQPQH
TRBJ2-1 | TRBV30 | AWEGTGREQF
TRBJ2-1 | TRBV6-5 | ASRGTGGTYNEQF
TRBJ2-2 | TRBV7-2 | ASRPGLAGANTGELF
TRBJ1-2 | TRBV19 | ASNQYRGDGYT
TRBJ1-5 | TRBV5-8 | ASSLVRAGGRQPQH
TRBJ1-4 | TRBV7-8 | ASSLSAGGGFANEKLF
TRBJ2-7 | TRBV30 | AWSVGGSSYEQY
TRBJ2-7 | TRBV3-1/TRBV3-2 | ASSQRPQDDEQY
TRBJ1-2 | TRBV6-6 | ASSYNGDRADYGYT
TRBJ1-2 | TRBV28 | ATERGGNYGYT
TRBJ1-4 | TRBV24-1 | ATSDTADMEDKEKLF
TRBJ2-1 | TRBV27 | ASSKQNYNEQF
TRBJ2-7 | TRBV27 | VSSSPGQGAEQY
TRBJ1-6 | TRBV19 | ASSTRQGNSPLH
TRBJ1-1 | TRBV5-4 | ASSATGPRTEAF
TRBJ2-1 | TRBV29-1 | SVELAEANEQF
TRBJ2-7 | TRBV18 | ASSPQGQNYEQY
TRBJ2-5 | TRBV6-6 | ASSYLSGRGTQY
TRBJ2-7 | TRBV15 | ATSRDGGSLSYEQY
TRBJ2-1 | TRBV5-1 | ASRLAGEGSYNEQF
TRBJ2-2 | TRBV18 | ASSPRSGESGELF
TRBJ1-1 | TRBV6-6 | ASSYFGQGYTEAF
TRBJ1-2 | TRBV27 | ASSLSTGEYGYT
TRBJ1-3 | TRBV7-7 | ASSPRVGLGNTIY
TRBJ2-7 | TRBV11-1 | ASSPAGDSSYEQY
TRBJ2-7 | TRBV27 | ASSLSPTGYGEQY
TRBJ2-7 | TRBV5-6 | ASSFGTGGGYLEQY
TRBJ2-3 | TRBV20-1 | SASGSPTDTQY
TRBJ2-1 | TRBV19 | ASSMGQLDYNEQF
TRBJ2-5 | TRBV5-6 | ASSPGQAPQETQY
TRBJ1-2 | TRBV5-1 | ASSLGVRQGNGYT
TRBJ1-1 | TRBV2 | ASSEADYLQQNTEAF
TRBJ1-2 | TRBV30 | AWGRGQFDGYT
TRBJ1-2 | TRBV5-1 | ASSSTRVGYGYT
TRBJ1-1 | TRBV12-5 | ASGLPSFGQTEAF